These T cell receptor beta chains were read from a single sample in a study of T cell responses to AZD1222 COVID-19 vaccine. TCRdb's copy holds only in-frame clones and misses some; the assay was immunoSEQ multiplex PCR. The data hold around 200,000 clones, with around 88% observed a single time. This specimen was peripheral blood, taken on day 0 of AZD1222 vaccination. The receptors were sampled from an adult in good health. Both conserved end residues are part of each CDR3. The D gene is left open where the match is weak.

cdr3_aa,d_call,j_call,cdr3_length,v_call
CASSSGTAAVEAFF,-,TRBJ1-1,14,TRBV7-9
CASKVEGSSSYNEQFF,-,TRBJ2-1,16,TRBV19
CASAGIRFEQYF,-,TRBJ2-7,12,TRBV12-3/TRBV12-4
CASSALAGGRGTDTQYF,TRBD2,TRBJ2-3,17,TRBV10-1
CASWAEPTYEAFF,-,TRBJ1-1,13,TRBV18
CSASRDGRQETQYF,-,TRBJ2-5,14,TRBV20-1
CAISDGTNTEAFF,-,TRBJ1-1,13,TRBV10-3
CASSQEGGANTGELFF,-,TRBJ2-2,16,TRBV5-1
CASSTRPKSTDTQYF,-,TRBJ2-3,15,TRBV19
CASSQSGTRDTGELFF,-,TRBJ2-2,16,TRBV3-1/TRBV3-2
CASSRTGQSTDTQYF,-,TRBJ2-3,15,TRBV7-2
CASTYRETEAFF,-,TRBJ1-1,12,TRBV19
CASSEPRTVGEQYF,-,TRBJ2-7,14,TRBV25-1
CASSVGQGVWEKLFF,-,TRBJ1-4,15,TRBV9
CASSIGTLNEQFF,-,TRBJ2-1,13,TRBV19
CASSAWDRGHEQYF,TRBD1,TRBJ2-7,14,TRBV9
CASRDRILYTF,-,TRBJ1-2,11,TRBV6-5
CAWSVARVNGYTF,-,TRBJ1-2,13,TRBV30
CASSERGNQETQYF,-,TRBJ2-5,14,TRBV25-1
CASGFREGATDTQYF,-,TRBJ2-3,15,TRBV12-5
CASSYLAGGSEQYF,TRBD2,TRBJ2-7,14,TRBV6-6
CASSRLGDQPQHF,-,TRBJ1-5,13,TRBV4-1
CASRPDRVRTEAFF,TRBD1,TRBJ1-1,14,TRBV5-1
CASGVDRFNSPLHF,TRBD1,TRBJ1-6,14,TRBV6-5